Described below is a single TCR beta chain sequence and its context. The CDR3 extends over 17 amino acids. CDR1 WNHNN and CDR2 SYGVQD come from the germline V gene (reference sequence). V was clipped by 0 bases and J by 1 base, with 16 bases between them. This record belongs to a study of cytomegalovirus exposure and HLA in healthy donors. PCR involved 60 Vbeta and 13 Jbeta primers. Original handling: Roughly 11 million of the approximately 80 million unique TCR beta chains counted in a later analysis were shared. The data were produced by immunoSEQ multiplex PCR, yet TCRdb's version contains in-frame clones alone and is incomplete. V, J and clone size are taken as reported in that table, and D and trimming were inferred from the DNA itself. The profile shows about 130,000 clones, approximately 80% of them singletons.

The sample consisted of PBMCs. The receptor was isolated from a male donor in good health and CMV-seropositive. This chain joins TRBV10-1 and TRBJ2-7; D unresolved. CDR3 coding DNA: TGCGCCAGCAGTGAGTCTACGACCGACTGGCCATCCTACGAGCAGTACTTC. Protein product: CASSESTTDWPSYEQYF.